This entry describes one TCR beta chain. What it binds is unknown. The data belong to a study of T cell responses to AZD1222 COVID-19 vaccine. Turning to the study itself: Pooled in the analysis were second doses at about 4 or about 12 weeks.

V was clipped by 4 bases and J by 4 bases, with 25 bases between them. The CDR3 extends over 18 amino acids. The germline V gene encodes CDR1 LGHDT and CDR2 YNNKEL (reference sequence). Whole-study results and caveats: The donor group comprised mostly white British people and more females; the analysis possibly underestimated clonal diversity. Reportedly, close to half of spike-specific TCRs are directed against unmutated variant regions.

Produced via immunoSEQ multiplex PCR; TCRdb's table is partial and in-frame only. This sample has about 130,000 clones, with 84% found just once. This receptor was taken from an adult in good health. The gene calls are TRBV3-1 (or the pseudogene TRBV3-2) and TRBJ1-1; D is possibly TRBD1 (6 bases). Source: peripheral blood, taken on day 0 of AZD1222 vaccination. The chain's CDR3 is CASSRIPNTGKQGTEAFF. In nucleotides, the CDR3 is TGTGCCAGCAGCCGTATACCCAACACAGGGAAACAGGGCACTGAAGCTTTCTTT.